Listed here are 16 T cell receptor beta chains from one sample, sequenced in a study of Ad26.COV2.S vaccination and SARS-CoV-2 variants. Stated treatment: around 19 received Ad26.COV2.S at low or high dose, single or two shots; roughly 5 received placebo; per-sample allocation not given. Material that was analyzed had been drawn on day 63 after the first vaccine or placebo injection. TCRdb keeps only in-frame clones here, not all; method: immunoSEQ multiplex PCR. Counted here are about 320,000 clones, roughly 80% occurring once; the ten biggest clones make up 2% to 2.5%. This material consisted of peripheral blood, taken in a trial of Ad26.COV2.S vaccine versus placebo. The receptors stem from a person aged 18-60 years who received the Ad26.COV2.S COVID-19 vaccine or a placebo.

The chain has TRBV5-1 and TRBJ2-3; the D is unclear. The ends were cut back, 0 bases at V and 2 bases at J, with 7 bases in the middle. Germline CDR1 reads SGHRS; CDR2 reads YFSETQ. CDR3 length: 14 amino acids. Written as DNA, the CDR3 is TGCGCCAGCAGCTTGGTACAGTACACAGATACGCAGTATTTT. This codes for CASSLVQYTDTQYF.

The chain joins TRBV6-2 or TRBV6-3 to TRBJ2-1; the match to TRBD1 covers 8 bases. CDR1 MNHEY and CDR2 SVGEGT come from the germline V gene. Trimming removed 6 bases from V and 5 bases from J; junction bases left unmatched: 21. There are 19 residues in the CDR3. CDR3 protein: CASSLLAYLRDRTNNEQFF. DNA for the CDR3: TGTGCCAGCAGCTTACTTGCTTACCTGCGGGACAGGACAAACAATGAGCAGTTCTTC.

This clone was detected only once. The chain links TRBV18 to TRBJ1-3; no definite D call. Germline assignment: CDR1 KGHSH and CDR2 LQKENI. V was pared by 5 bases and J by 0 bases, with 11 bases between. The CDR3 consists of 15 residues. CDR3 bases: TGTGCCAGCTCATCGCGCGCCAACTCTGGAAACACCATATATTTT. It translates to CASSSRANSGNTIYF.

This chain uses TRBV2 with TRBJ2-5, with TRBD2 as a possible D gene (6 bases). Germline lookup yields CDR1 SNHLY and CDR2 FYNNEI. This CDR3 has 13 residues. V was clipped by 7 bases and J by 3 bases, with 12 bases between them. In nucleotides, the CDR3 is TGTGCCAGCAATCCTGAGCGGGAAGAGACCCAGTACTTC. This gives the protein CASNPEREETQYF. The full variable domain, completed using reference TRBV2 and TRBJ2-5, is EPEVTQTPSHQVTQMGQEVILRCVPISNHLYFYWYRQILGQKVEFLVSFYNNEISEKSEIFDDQFSVERPDGSNFTLKIRSTKLEDSAMYFCASNPEREETQYFGPGTRLLVL.

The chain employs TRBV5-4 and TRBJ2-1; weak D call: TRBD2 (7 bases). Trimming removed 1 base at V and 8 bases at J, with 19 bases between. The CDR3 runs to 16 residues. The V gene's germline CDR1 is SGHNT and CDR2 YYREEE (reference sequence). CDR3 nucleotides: TGTGCCAGCAGCTTGTTAGAGGGGGGGCCTCTAGATGAGCAGTTCTTC. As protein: CASSLLEGGPLDEQFF.

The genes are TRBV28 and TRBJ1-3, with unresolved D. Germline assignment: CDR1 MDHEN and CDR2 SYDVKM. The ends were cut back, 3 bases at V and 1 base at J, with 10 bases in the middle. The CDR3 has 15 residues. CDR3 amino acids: CASSLKRRSGNTIYF. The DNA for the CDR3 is TGTGCCAGCAGTTTGAAGAGGCGATCTGGAAACACCATATATTTT. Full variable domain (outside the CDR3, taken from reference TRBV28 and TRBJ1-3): DVKVTQSSRYLVKRTGEKVFLECVQDMDHENMFWYRQDPGLGLRLIYFSYDVKMKEKGDIPEGYSVSREKKERFSLILESASTNQTSMYLCASSLKRRSGNTIYFGEGSWLTVV.

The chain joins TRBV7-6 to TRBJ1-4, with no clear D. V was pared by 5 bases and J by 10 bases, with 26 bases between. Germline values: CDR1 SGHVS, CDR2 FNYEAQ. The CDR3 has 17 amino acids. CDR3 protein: CASSQRGSGVPGGKLFF. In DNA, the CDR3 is TGTGCCAGCAGCCAGCGAGGCAGTGGCGTCCCGGGAGGAAAACTGTTTTTT.

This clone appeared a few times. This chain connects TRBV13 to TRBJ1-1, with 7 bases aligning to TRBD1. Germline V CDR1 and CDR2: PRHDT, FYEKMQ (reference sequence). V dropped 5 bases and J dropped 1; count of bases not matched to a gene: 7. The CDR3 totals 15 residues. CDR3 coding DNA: TGTGCCAGCAGCAAGAGGACAGGCTGGAACACTGAAGCTTTCTTT. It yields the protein CASSKRTGWNTEAFF.

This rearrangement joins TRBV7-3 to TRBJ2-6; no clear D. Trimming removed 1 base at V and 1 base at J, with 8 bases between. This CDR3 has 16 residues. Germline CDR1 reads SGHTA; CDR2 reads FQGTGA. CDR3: CASSLNSQSGANVLTF. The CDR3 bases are TGTGCCAGCAGCTTAAACTCGCAGTCTGGGGCCAACGTCCTGACTTTC.

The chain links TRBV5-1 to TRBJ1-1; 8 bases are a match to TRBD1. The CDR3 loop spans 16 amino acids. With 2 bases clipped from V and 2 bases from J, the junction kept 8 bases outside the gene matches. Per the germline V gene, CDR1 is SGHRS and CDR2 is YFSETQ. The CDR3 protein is CASSFQGAAGNTEAFF. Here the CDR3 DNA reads TGCGCCAGCAGCTTTCAGGGGGCGGCAGGAAACACTGAAGCTTTCTTT.

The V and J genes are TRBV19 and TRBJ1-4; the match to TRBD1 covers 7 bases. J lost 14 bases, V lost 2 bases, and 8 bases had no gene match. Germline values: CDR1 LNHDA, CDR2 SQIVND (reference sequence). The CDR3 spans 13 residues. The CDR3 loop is CASSIQRSGQLFF. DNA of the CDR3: TGTGCCAGTAGTATACAGAGATCGGGACAGCTGTTTTTT.

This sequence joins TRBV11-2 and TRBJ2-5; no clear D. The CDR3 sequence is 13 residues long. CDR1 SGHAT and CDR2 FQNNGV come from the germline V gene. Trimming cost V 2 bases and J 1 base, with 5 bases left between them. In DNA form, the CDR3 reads TGTGCCAGCAGCTTACGGCCCCAAGAGACCCAGTACTTC. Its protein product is CASSLRPQETQYF.

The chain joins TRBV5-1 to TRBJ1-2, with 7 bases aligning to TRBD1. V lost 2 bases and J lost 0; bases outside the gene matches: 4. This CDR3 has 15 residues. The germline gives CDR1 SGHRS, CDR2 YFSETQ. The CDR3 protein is CASSFLGTANYGYTF. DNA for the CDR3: TGCGCCAGCAGCTTCCTCGGGACAGCTAACTATGGCTACACCTTC.

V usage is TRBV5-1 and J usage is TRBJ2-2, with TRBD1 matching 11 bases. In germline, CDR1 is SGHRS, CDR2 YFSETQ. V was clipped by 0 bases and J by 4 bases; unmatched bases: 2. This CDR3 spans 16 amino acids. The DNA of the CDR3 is TGCGCCAGCAGCTTGGCGGGACAGGGGGGCACCGGGGAGCTGTTTTTT. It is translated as CASSLAGQGGTGELFF. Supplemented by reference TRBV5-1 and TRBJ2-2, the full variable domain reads KAGVTQTPRYLIKTRGQQVTLSCSPISGHRSVSWYQQTPGQGLQFLFEYFSETQRNKGNFPGRFSGRQFSNSRSEMNVSTLELGDSALYLCASSLAGQGGTGELFFGEGSRLTVL.

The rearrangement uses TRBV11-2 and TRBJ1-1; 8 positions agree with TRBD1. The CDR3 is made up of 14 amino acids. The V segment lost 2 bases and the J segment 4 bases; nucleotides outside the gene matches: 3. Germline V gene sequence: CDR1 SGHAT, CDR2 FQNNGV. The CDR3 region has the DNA TGTGCCAGCAGCTTACAGGGGGCTAGCACTGAAGCTTTCTTT. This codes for CASSLQGASTEAFF.

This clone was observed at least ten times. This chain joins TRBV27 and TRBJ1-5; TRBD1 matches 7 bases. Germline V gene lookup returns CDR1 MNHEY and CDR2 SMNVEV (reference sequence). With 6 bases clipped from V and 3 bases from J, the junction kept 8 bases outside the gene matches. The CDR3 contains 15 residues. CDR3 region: CASRRDSLSNQPQHF. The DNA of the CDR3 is TGTGCCAGCAGAAGGGACAGCCTATCCAATCAGCCCCAGCATTTT.